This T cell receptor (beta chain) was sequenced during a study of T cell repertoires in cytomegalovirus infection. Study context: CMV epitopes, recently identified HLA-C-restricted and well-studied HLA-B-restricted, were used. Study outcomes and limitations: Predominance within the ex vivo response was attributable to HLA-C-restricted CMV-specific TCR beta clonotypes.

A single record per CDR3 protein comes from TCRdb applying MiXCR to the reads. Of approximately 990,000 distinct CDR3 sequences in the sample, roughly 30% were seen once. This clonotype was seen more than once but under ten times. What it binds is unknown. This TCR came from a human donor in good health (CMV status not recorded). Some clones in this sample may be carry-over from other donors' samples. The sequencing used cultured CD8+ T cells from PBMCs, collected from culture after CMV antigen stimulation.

CDR3 sequence: CASSHGGEAPQHF. The CDR3 nucleotides read TGTGCCAGCAGCCACGGTGGGGAGGCGCCCCAGCATTTT. The chain employs TRBV3-1 and TRBJ1-5; the D is unclear. The ends were cut back, 3 bases at V and 9 bases at J, with 12 bases in the middle. Germline CDR1 is LGHDT and CDR2 is YNNKEL (reference sequence). The CDR3 consists of 13 residues. Full variable domain (remainder filled in from reference TRBV3-1 and TRBJ1-5): DTAVSQTPKYLVTQMGNDKSIKCEQNLGHDTMYWYKQDSKKFLKIMFSYNNKELIINETVPNRFSPKSPDKAHLNLHINSLELGDSAVYFCASSHGGEAPQHFGDGTRLSIL.